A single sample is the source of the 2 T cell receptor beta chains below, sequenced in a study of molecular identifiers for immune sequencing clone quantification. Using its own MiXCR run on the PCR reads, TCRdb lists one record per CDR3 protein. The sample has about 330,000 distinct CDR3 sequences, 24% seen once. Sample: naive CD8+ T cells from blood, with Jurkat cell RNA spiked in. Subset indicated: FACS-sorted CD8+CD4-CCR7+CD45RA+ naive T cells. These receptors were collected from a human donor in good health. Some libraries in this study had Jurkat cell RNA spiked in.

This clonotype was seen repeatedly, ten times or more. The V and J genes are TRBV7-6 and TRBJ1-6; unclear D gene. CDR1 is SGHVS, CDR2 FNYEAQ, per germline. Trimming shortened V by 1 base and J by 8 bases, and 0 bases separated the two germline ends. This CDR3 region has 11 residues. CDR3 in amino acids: CASSLDSPLHF. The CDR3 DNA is TGTGCCAGCAGCTTAGATTCACCCCTCCACTTT. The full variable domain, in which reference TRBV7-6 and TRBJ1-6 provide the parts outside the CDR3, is GAGVSQSPRYKVTKRGQDVALRCDPISGHVSLYWYRQALGQGPEFLTYFNYEAQQDKSGLPNDRFSAERPEGSISTLTIQRTEQRDSAMYRCASSLDSPLHFGNGTRLTVT.

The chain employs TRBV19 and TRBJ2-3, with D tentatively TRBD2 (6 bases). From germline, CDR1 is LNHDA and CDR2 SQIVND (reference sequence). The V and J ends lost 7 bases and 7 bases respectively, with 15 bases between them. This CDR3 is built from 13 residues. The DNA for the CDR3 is TGTGCCAGTACCCCCGGGACTGGGTATACGCAGTATTTT. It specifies CASTPGTGYTQYF.